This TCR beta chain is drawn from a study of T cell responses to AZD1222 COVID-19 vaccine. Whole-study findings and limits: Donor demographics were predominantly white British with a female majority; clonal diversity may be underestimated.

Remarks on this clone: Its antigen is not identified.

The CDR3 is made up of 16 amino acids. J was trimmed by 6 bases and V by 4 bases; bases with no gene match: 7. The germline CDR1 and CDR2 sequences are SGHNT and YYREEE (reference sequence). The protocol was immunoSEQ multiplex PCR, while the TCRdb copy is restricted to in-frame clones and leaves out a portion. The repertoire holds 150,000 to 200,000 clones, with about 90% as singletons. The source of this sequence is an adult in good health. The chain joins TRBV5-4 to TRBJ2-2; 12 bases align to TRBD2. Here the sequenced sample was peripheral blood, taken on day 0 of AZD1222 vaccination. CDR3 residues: CASSHGTSGFAGELFF. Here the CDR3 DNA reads TGTGCCAGCAGCCACGGGACTAGCGGGTTCGCCGGGGAGCTGTTTTTT.